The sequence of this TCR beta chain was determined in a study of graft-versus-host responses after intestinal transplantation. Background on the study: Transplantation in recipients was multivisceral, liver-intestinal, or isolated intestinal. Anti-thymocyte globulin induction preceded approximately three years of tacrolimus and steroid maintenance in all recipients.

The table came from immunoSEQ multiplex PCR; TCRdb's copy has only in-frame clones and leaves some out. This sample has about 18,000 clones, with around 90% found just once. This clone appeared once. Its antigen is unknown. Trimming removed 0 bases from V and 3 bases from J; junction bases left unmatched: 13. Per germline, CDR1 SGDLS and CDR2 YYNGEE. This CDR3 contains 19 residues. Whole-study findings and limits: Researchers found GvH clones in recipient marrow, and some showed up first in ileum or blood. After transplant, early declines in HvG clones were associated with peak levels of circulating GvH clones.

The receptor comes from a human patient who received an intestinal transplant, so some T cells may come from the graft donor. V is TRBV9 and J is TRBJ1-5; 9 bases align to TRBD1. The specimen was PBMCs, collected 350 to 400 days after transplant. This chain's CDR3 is CASSVAYRGPRFFNQPQHF. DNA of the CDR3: TGTGCCAGCAGCGTAGCGTACAGGGGGCCCCGTTTTTTCAATCAGCCCCAGCATTTT.